The 29 T cell receptor beta chains listed next were all sequenced from one sample in a study of cytomegalovirus exposure and HLA in healthy donors. This PCR relied on a set of 60 Vbeta primers and 13 Jbeta primers. The data were produced by immunoSEQ multiplex PCR, yet TCRdb's version contains in-frame clones alone and is incomplete. The table includes about 210,000 clones, about 80% detected once. The sequenced sample consisted of PBMCs. These TCRs come from a male donor in good health and CMV-seronegative.

The V and J genes are TRBV7-9 and TRBJ2-7; TRBD1 agrees at 8 bases. The CDR3 is 18 amino acids. Looked up from germline, CDR1 is SEHNR and CDR2 is FQNEAQ (reference sequence). V gave up 0 bases and J gave up 2 bases; unmatched junction bases: 12. CDR3 nucleotides: TGTGCCAGCAGCTTAGCACGGGGCGGACAGGGTAAGACCTACGAGCAGTACTTC. It yields the protein CASSLARGGQGKTYEQYF.

V gene TRBV11-2 combines with J gene TRBJ2-7, with 8 bases lining up with TRBD1. V lost 1 base, J lost 2 bases, and 1 base stayed unmatched. CDR3 length: 14 residues. Germline-derived CDR1 and CDR2 are SGHAT and FQNNGV. The CDR3 here is CASSLGTGTYEQYF. The CDR3 DNA is TGTGCCAGCAGCTTAGGGACAGGGACCTACGAGCAGTACTTC. The full variable domain, in which reference TRBV11-2 and TRBJ2-7 provide the parts outside the CDR3, is EAGVAQSPRYKIIEKRQSVAFWCNPISGHATLYWYQQILGQGPKLLIQFQNNGVVDDSQLPKDRFSAERLKGVDSTLKIQPAKLEDSAVYLCASSLGTGTYEQYFGPGTRLTVT.

This clone was detected once. The chain recombines TRBV30 with TRBJ2-5; the D gene is possibly TRBD1 (6 bases). The CDR3 length is 14 residues. From germline, CDR1 is GTSNPN and CDR2 SVGIG (reference sequence). V lost 0 bases, J lost 4 bases, and 12 bases lay in between. The CDR3 here is CAWSVGRGVETQYF. The DNA for the CDR3 is TGTGCCTGGAGTGTAGGCAGGGGCGTAGAGACCCAGTACTTC.

The chain has TRBV5-1 and TRBJ2-2; D is possibly TRBD1 (6 bases). The V gene lost 4 bases and the J gene lost 5 bases, with 9 bases spanning the gap. Germline V gene lookup returns CDR1 SGHRS and CDR2 YFSETQ. This CDR3 comprises 13 residues. The CDR3: CASSAGQTGELFF. The CDR3 nucleotides read TGCGCCAGCAGCGCCGGACAGACCGGGGAGCTGTTTTTT. Variable domain in full (rest from reference TRBV5-1 and TRBJ2-2): KAGVTQTPRYLIKTRGQQVTLSCSPISGHRSVSWYQQTPGQGLQFLFEYFSETQRNKGNFPGRFSGRQFSNSRSEMNVSTLELGDSALYLCASSAGQTGELFFGEGSRLTVL.

The rearrangement links TRBV6-5 to TRBJ2-7; tentatively, D is TRBD2 (7 bases). This CDR3 comprises 15 residues. Per the germline V gene, CDR1 is MNHEY and CDR2 is SVGAGI. Between the trimmed V and J ends, which lost 8 bases and 2 bases, there was a span of 19 bases. Here the CDR3 DNA reads TGTGCCAGCTCCCGGGGGGCCCGAGGAACCTACGAGCAGTACTTC. It yields the protein CASSRGARGTYEQYF.

The chain recombines TRBV7-9 with TRBJ2-1, with TRBD1 as a possible D gene (6 bases). The CDR3 spans 12 residues. V was pared by 2 bases and J by 12 bases, with 11 bases between. The germline gives CDR1 SEHNR, CDR2 FQNEAQ (reference sequence). CDR3 in DNA: TGTGCCAGCAGCTTAAAACAGGGTGGGCAGTTCTTC. This encodes CASSLKQGGQFF.

This chain's CDR3 is CASRLAGNEQFF. CDR3 DNA sequence: TGTGCCAGCAGACTAGCGGGTAATGAGCAGTTCTTC. The V call is TRBV28, the J call TRBJ2-1, with 9 nucleotides matching TRBD2. This CDR3 contains 12 residues. Unmatched junction bases numbered 1, after V lost 6 bases and J lost 7 bases. The germline V gene has CDR1 MDHEN and CDR2 SYDVKM.

The rearrangement joins TRBV18 to TRBJ1-1; D is uncertain. Germline V gene data show CDR1 as KGHSH and CDR2 as LQKENI. V lost 0 bases and J lost 0, with 8 bases in between. The CDR3 contains 15 residues. The CDR3 nucleotides read TGTGCCAGCTCACCACCTGCAGGTCTGAACACTGAAGCTTTCTTT. It translates to CASSPPAGLNTEAFF.

The rearrangement uses TRBV18 and TRBJ2-3; TRBD2 is a possible D gene (5 bases). This CDR3 is 14 amino acids long. From germline, CDR1 is KGHSH and CDR2 LQKENI. The V gene lost 6 bases and the J gene lost 4 bases, with 14 bases spanning the gap. The CDR3 DNA is TGTGCCAGCTCCGAGAACCCGCGGGCAGATACGCAGTATTTT. Translation: CASSENPRADTQYF. Looking up the rest from reference TRBV18 and TRBJ2-3 gives the full variable domain: NAGVMQNPRHLVRRRGQEARLRCSPMKGHSHVYWYRQLPEEGLKFMVYLQKENIIDESGMPKERFSAEFPKEGPSILRIQQVVRGDSAAYFCASSENPRADTQYFGPGTRLTVL.

This clone was seen only once. J is TRBJ2-2 and V is TRBV27; 9 bases agree with TRBD1. Germline CDR1 reads MNHEY; CDR2 reads SMNVEV (reference sequence). Germline trimming cut 6 bases from V and 4 bases from J; bases unmatched to any gene: 0. The CDR3 has 13 residues. CDR3 in amino acids: CASRGQGTGELFF. The CDR3 DNA is TGTGCCAGCAGGGGACAGGGCACCGGGGAGCTGTTTTTT.

This chain uses TRBV19 with TRBJ2-1; 9 bases align to TRBD2. Germline V gives CDR1 LNHDA, CDR2 SQIVND (reference sequence). The CDR3 runs to 18 residues. The J segment lost 0 bases and the V segment lost 5 bases, leaving 11 bases of the junction unmatched. CDR3 region: CASSASGTSLSSYNEQFF. The CDR3 DNA is TGTGCCAGTAGTGCCTCCGGGACTAGCCTTAGCTCCTACAATGAGCAGTTCTTC. Together with reference TRBV19 and TRBJ2-1, the CDR3 gives the full variable domain: DGGITQSPKYLFRKEGQNVTLSCEQNLNHDAMYWYRQDPGQGLRLIYYSQIVNDFQKGDIAEGYSVSREKKESFPLTVTSAQKNPTAFYLCASSASGTSLSSYNEQFFGPGTRLTVL.

The chain joins TRBV5-6 to TRBJ1-5, with TRBD1 identical over 9 bases. The CDR3 is 13 residues long. Germline values: CDR1 SGHDT, CDR2 YYEEEE. Germline trimming cut 4 bases from V and 7 bases from J; bases unmatched to any gene: 3. The CDR3 region has the DNA TGTGCCAGCAGCGAGGACAGGGGACAGCCCCAGCATTTT. Amino acid sequence: CASSEDRGQPQHF.

The rearrangement joins TRBV6-5 to TRBJ2-5; TRBD2 might be the D (7 bases). Germline CDR1 MNHEY, CDR2 SVGAGI. This CDR3 spans 15 amino acids. With 0 bases removed from V and 3 bases from J, the gap between germline ends came to 11 bases. The CDR3 protein is CASSYSRGGKETQYF. Here the CDR3 DNA reads TGTGCCAGCAGTTACTCTAGGGGGGGCAAAGAGACCCAGTACTTC.

The chain couples TRBV30 to TRBJ2-7; 7 nucleotides agree with TRBD1. The CDR3 runs to 11 residues. The junction had 0 bases not matched to a gene; V was cut back by 5 bases and J by 2 bases. Germline loops: CDR1 GTSNPN, CDR2 SVGIG (reference sequence). In nucleotides, the CDR3 is TGTGCCTGGGACAGGGCCTACGAGCAGTACTTC. Amino acid sequence: CAWDRAYEQYF.

CDR3 protein: CASSRDNNYGYTF. The CDR3 DNA follows: TGTGCCAGCAGCCGGGACAATAACTATGGCTACACCTTC. V is TRBV9 and J is TRBJ1-2; a possible D gene is TRBD1 (6 bases). The V gene lost 4 bases and the J gene lost 1 base, with 8 bases spanning the gap. The CDR3 runs 13 residues. CDR1 and CDR2 from the germline V gene are SGDLS and YYNGEE.

This clone was seen more than once but under ten times. The chain couples TRBV7-9 to TRBJ2-1, with a tentative D call TRBD2 (6 bases). This CDR3 contains 12 residues. The germline CDR1 and CDR2 sequences are SEHNR and FQNEAQ (reference sequence). Trimming removed 5 bases from V and 13 bases from J, with 15 bases in between. CDR3 in amino acids: CASSPTSLEQFF. DNA for the CDR3: TGTGCCAGCAGCCCGACTAGTTTAGAACAGTTCTTC.

The genes are TRBV6-6 and TRBJ1-1, with D possibly TRBD1 on 6 matching bases. Looked up from germline, CDR1 is MNHNY and CDR2 is SVGAGI (reference sequence). The CDR3 totals 14 residues. V was trimmed by 2 bases and J by 1 base, leaving 8 bases between them. The CDR3 sequence is CASSYTDRNTEAFF. As DNA, the CDR3 is TGTGCCAGCAGTTACACGGACAGGAACACTGAAGCTTTCTTT.

This clone is a singleton in its sample. The chain recombines TRBV30 with TRBJ2-7; D is perhaps TRBD2 (6 bases). V was cut by 0 bases and J by 5 bases, with 8 bases left in between. In germline, CDR1 is GTSNPN, CDR2 SVGIG (reference sequence). CDR3 length: 12 residues. The CDR3, as DNA: TGTGCCTGGAGTGTAGGAGGGAACGAGCAGTACTTC. Residues: CAWSVGGNEQYF.

This chain links TRBV27 with TRBJ1-5; 7 bases are a match to TRBD1. Germline V gene data show CDR1 as MNHEY and CDR2 as SMNVEV (reference sequence). V trimming: 6 bases; J trimming: 3 bases; junction bases outside the gene matches: 11. The CDR3 runs 16 residues. CDR3 protein: CASSWAPGGTNQPQHF. DNA for the CDR3: TGTGCCAGCAGCTGGGCCCCAGGGGGTACCAATCAGCCCCAGCATTTT.

As to this clone: At one of its ends the junction is not consistent with the germline gene, which may arise from a read error. This chain uses TRBV25-1 with TRBJ2-1; 10 bases align to TRBD2. In germline, CDR1 is MGHDK, CDR2 SYGVNS. The CDR3 has 14 residues. The CDR3 sequence is CATSKREGGNEQFF. The DNA of the CDR3 is TGTGCCACCAGTAAGCGGGAGGGAGGGAATGAGCAGTTCTTC. Full variable domain (rest looked up from reference TRBV25-1 and TRBJ2-1): EADIYQTPRYLVIGTGKKITLECSQTMGHDKMYWYQQDPGMELHLIHYSYGVNSTEKGDLSSESTVSRIRTEHFPLTLESARPSHTSQYLCATSKREGGNEQFFGPGTRLTVL.

This chain joins TRBV29-1 and TRBJ2-2, with TRBD1 as a possible D gene (6 bases). CDR3 length equals 14 residues. Trimming removed 5 bases at V and 5 bases at J, with 15 bases between. Germline V CDR1 and CDR2: SQVTM, ANQGSEA. The CDR3 DNA follows: TGCAGCGTTCGACAGGTGGTTGGGACCGGGGAGCTGTTTTTT. It translates to CSVRQVVGTGELFF.

V and J are TRBV30 and TRBJ1-3; no clear D gene. This CDR3 is built from 13 residues. Trimming took off 3 bases at V and 0 bases at J, with 6 bases between the two ends. Looked up from germline, CDR1 is GTSNPN and CDR2 is SVGIG (reference sequence). The CDR3 here is CAWRESSGNTIYF. The CDR3 DNA sequence: TGTGCCTGGAGGGAGAGCTCTGGAAACACCATATATTTT.

V and J are TRBV27 and TRBJ2-5, with 8 bases fitting TRBD2. The V gene end was trimmed by 3 bases and the J gene end by 1 base; junction bases not matched to a gene: 7. Germline V lookup: CDR1 MNHEY, CDR2 SMNVEV (reference sequence). The CDR3 extends over 16 amino acids. Written as DNA, the CDR3 is TGTGCCAGCAGTTTTCTAGCGGGTGGCACCCAAGAGACCCAGTACTTC. This gives the protein CASSFLAGGTQETQYF.

This chain uses TRBV7-3 with TRBJ2-3, with 8 bases that match TRBD1. The germline V gene has CDR1 SGHTA and CDR2 FQGTGA. This CDR3 is 14 amino acids long. With 4 bases clipped from V and 6 bases from J, the junction kept 6 bases outside the gene matches. The CDR3: CASSSGGPGDTQYF. CDR3 coding DNA: TGTGCCAGCAGCTCAGGGGGCCCGGGGGATACGCAGTATTTT.

The chain couples TRBV9 to TRBJ2-3; D is possibly TRBD1 (5 bases). Per germline, CDR1 SGDLS and CDR2 YYNGEE. Trimming stripped 3 bases from V and 1 base from J, with 18 bases between. There are 17 residues in the CDR3. The CDR3 DNA is TGTGCCAGCAGCGAGACGACTCAGGGTTTACGCACAGATACGCAGTATTTT. Translated: CASSETTQGLRTDTQYF.

This clone was detected only a few times. V and J are TRBV9 and TRBJ2-1; D is perhaps TRBD2 (7 bases). CDR3 length: 16 residues. V shed 0 bases and J shed 10 bases, with 20 bases lying between them. CDR1 and CDR2 from the germline V gene are SGDLS and YYNGEE. The CDR3 DNA reads TGTGCCAGCAGCGTAGGGGGGGCTAGCGGACAGCGGGAGCAGTTCTTC. The encoded protein is CASSVGGASGQREQFF.

V is TRBV19 and J is TRBJ2-7; TRBD1 agrees at 10 bases. The CDR3 consists of 14 residues. V shed 7 bases, J shed 6 bases, and the junction held 9 bases outside the gene matches. The germline gives CDR1 LNHDA, CDR2 SQIVND (reference sequence). CDR3 in DNA: TGTGCCAGTAAGTTGGACAGGGGGATTGGCGAGCAGTACTTC. Translating gives CASKLDRGIGEQYF. Looking up the rest from reference TRBV19 and TRBJ2-7 gives the full variable domain: DGGITQSPKYLFRKEGQNVTLSCEQNLNHDAMYWYRQDPGQGLRLIYYSQIVNDFQKGDIAEGYSVSREKKESFPLTVTSAQKNPTAFYLCASKLDRGIGEQYFGPGTRLTVT.

The chain has TRBV6-4 and TRBJ2-1; 7 nucleotides align to TRBD1. The V gene's germline CDR1 is MRHNA and CDR2 SNTAGT. J lost 9 bases, V lost 5 bases, and 7 bases had no gene match. This CDR3 comprises 13 residues. The CDR3 here is CASSSEQGIEQFF. The DNA for the CDR3 is TGTGCCAGCAGTTCAGAACAGGGGATTGAGCAGTTCTTC.

This clone was counted at least ten times. V and J are TRBV25-1 and TRBJ1-2; TRBD1 aligns across 7 bases. Trimming took 6 bases from V and 4 from J; bases not matched to a gene: 11. Per the germline V gene, CDR1 is MGHDK and CDR2 is SYGVNS. The CDR3 spans 15 residues. The CDR3 is CASSLPGQSGYGYTF. CDR3 nucleotides: TGTGCCAGCAGCCTCCCGGGACAGTCCGGCTATGGCTACACCTTC.